This T cell receptor (beta chain) was recovered during a study of blood T cell repertoires in COVID-19. Study-level information: Acute and convalescent COVID-19 samples came from the United States, Italy and Spain. Sources were T cells, B-cell-depleted T cells, or PBMCs; the material itself was cDNA or gDNA.

The CDR3 extends over 14 amino acids. V was clipped by 6 bases and J by 7 bases; unmatched bases: 11. The germline V gene has CDR1 SEHNR and CDR2 FQNEAQ (reference sequence). Source study methods: The authors estimated nucleated cell counts from reference gene primer amplification. Generated by immunoSEQ multiplex PCR, the TCRdb table keeps only in-frame clones and is missing some. The DNA gave D and trimming, while V, J and clone size come from that table. The top ten hold about 12% of the sample, which has roughly 440,000 clones, 88% seen once. While infection was still active, Seattle patients were enrolled and then followed longitudinally.

The receptor comes from a woman between 45 and 60 years old with COVID-19, enrolled during active disease. The V and J genes are TRBV7-9 and TRBJ1-2, with TRBD1 matching 7 bases. The specimen sequenced was peripheral blood. The CDR3 nucleotides are TGTGCCAGCAGGAGCCAGGGACAGTGGTTTGGCTACACCTTC. Its translation is CASRSQGQWFGYTF.